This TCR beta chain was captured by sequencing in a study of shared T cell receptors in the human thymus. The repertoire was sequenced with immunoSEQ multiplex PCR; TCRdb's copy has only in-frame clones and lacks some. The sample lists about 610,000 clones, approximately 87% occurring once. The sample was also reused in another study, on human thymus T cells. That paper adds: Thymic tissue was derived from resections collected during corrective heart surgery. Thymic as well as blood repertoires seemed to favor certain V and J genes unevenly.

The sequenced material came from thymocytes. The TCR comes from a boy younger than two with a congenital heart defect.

For the CDR3, the DNA is TGTGCCAGTAAGCCCCTTGTAGCGTACCAAGAGACCCAGTACTTC. Translation: CASKPLVAYQETQYF. The V gene is TRBV19, the J gene TRBJ2-5; possible D gene TRBD2, 5 bases. V was trimmed by 7 bases and J by 0 bases, leaving 15 bases between them. The CDR3 has 15 amino acids. Germline V lookup: CDR1 LNHDA, CDR2 SQIVND (reference sequence).